This T cell receptor beta chain was documented in a study of blood T cell repertoires in COVID-19. Study as a whole: The cDNA or gDNA used as material had been derived from T cells, B-cell-depleted T cells, or PBMCs.

Method: immunoSEQ multiplex PCR; TCRdb's copy keeps in-frame clones and lacks some. The table has around 210,000 clones, roughly 90% seen once. This CDR3 is built from 13 residues. Germline assignment: CDR1 LGHNA and CDR2 YNFKEQ. Trimming removed 1 base at V and 5 bases at J, with 8 bases between. The sequence came from a woman aged 18-30 years who had recovered from COVID-19. V and J are TRBV4-2 and TRBJ1-1; no clear D gene. Material: PBMCs or T cells enriched from blood (not recorded which). The CDR3 DNA sequence: TGTGCCAGCAGCCAAGTGGCTGTTACTGAAGCTTTCTTT. Amino acid sequence: CASSQVAVTEAFF.